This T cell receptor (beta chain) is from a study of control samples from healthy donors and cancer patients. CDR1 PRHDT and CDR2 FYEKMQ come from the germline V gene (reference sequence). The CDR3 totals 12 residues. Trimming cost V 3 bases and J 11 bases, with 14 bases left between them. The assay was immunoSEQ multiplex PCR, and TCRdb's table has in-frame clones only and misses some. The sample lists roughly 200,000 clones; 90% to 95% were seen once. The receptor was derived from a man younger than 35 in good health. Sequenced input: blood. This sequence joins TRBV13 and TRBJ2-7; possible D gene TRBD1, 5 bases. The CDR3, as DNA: TGTGCCAGCAGCTTTCAGGGCGCTAAAGAGTACTTC. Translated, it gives CASSFQGAKEYF.